Below, 27 T cell receptor beta chains from the same sample are listed, as sequenced in a study of shared clonotypes between healthy human individuals. The assay was immunoSEQ multiplex PCR, and TCRdb's table has in-frame clones only and misses some. The sample holds around 340,000 clones, around 79% seen once. Sequences were obtained from memory CD4+ T cells sorted from blood. The subset was: CD45RA-negative fraction. Receptors were obtained from a young man in good health.

V gene TRBV14 combines with J gene TRBJ2-5, with D unclear. The CDR3 totals 12 residues. Germline CDR1 reads SGHDN; CDR2 reads FVKESK. Trimming left V 4 bases short and J 4 bases short, with 7 bases between. The CDR3 spells CASSRAAETQYF. CDR3 coding DNA: TGTGCCAGCAGCCGGGCAGCAGAGACCCAGTACTTC.

The chain has TRBV10-1 and TRBJ2-2; 7 bases are a match to TRBD2. This CDR3 is 14 amino acids long. Germline CDR1 is WNHNN and CDR2 is SYGVQD (reference sequence). The ends lost 2 bases at V and 6 bases at J; junction bases unmatched: 3. The CDR3 DNA reads as TGCGCCAGCAGTGAGCTCCGGGGGGCCGGGGAGCTGTTTTTT. Its translation: CASSELRGAGELFF.

The chain carries TRBV4-1 and TRBJ2-7; D gene ambiguous. Germline V CDR1 and CDR2: MGHRA, YSYEKL. The CDR3 is 12 amino acids. Trimming left V 1 base short and J 9 bases short, with 10 bases between. CDR3 coding DNA: TGCGCCAGCAGCCAAGCGTTCCAGCGGCAGTACTTC. Translating gives CASSQAFQRQYF.

This clone occurred once. The chain combines TRBV18 with TRBJ1-2; D uncertain. The CDR3 runs 14 residues. Trimming pared 0 bases from V and 7 bases from J, leaving 12 bases between. CDR1 and CDR2 (germline): KGHSH, LQKENI. The chain's CDR3 is CASSPPQRSSGYTF. In DNA, the CDR3 is TGTGCCAGCTCACCACCCCAGAGGTCAAGTGGCTACACCTTC.

The chain is built from TRBV7-2 and TRBJ2-2; D is possibly TRBD2 (6 bases). This CDR3 contains 15 residues. Trimming removed 5 bases at V and 3 bases at J, with 13 bases between. Germline lookup yields CDR1 SGHTA and CDR2 FQGNSA. Here the CDR3 reads CASSVTTSYTGELFF. DNA of the CDR3: TGTGCCAGCAGCGTGACGACTAGTTACACCGGGGAGCTGTTTTTT.

This clone showed up many times. This chain links TRBV7-2 with TRBJ2-4, with D possibly matching TRBD2 (6 bases). Trimming took 5 bases from V and 6 from J, leaving 17 bases between them. The germline V gene has CDR1 SGHTA and CDR2 FQGNSA. The CDR3 has 15 amino acids. CDR3 bases: TGTGCCAGCAGCGGTCTGGGCTGGCGGGGAAACATTCAGTACTTC. Translating gives CASSGLGWRGNIQYF.

This clone was counted a few times. The rearrangement links TRBV20-1 to TRBJ2-5, with unresolved D. The CDR3 spans 11 residues. Germline V gene data show CDR1 as DFQATT and CDR2 as SNEGSKA (reference sequence). The ends were cut back, 3 bases at V and 3 bases at J, with 5 bases in the middle. The CDR3: CSASPEETQYF. The CDR3 coding sequence is TGCAGTGCTAGCCCGGAAGAGACCCAGTACTTC.

The chain employs TRBV9 and TRBJ1-1, with TRBD1 matching over 9 bases. Trimming took 3 bases from V and 3 from J; bases not matched to a gene: 0. Per germline, CDR1 SGDLS and CDR2 YYNGEE. The length of the CDR3 is 13 residues. In DNA, the CDR3 is TGTGCCAGCAGCGGGACAGGGGACACTGAAGCTTTCTTT. Translated, it gives CASSGTGDTEAFF. Variable domain in full (rest from reference TRBV9 and TRBJ1-1): DSGVTQTPKHLITATGQRVTLRCSPRSGDLSVYWYQQSLDQGLQFLIQYYNGEERAKGNILERFSAQQFPDLHSELNLSSLELGDSALYFCASSGTGDTEAFFGQGTRLTVV.

The CDR3 protein is CASTRRAGVSYEQYF. Here the CDR3 DNA reads TGTGCCAGCACCCGGCGAGCGGGAGTATCCTACGAGCAGTACTTC. This chain links TRBV28 with TRBJ2-7, with 8 bases matching TRBD2. Per germline, CDR1 MDHEN and CDR2 SYDVKM. This CDR3 region has 15 residues. J was trimmed by 1 base and V by 7 bases; bases with no gene match: 9.

The rearrangement links TRBV5-4 to TRBJ2-7; 10 bases are shared with TRBD2. This CDR3 is built from 16 residues. Germline V CDR1 and CDR2: SGHNT, YYREEE (reference sequence). Trimming removed 3 bases from V and 3 bases from J; junction bases left unmatched: 9. CDR3 in amino acids: CASSSGGSSGSYEQYF. The CDR3 DNA follows: TGTGCCAGCAGCTCTGGAGGGTCTAGCGGGAGCTACGAGCAGTACTTC.

This clone occurred many times. This chain uses TRBV7-2 with TRBJ1-5; D is ambiguous. Per germline, CDR1 SGHTA and CDR2 FQGNSA. V lost 1 base, J lost 2 bases, and 12 bases lay in between. The CDR3 extends over 16 amino acids. The CDR3 DNA reads TGTGCCAGCAGCTTAGTCGGTCGAAACGGCAATCAGCCCCAGCATTTT. Its protein is CASSLVGRNGNQPQHF.

At least ten counts were recorded for this clone. The chain links TRBV7-9 to TRBJ2-2, with D perhaps matching TRBD1 or TRBD2 (5 bases each). Trimming left V 11 bases short and J 0 bases short, with 13 bases between. The CDR3 totals 14 residues. Germline CDR1 and CDR2: SEHNR and FQNEAQ (reference sequence). In DNA form, the CDR3 reads TGTGCCCTTCTCGAGGGACCGAACACCGGGGAGCTGTTTTTT. Translating gives CALLEGPNTGELFF.

V gene TRBV23-1 combines with J gene TRBJ2-3; D assignment may be TRBD1 or TRBD2 (6 bases each). TRBV23-1 is an open reading frame whose function is uncertain. This CDR3 region has 16 residues. V lost 3 bases to trimming and J lost 4 bases, with 17 bases between them. CDR3 protein: CASSHQKLRGADTQYF. For the CDR3, the DNA is TGCGCCAGCAGTCATCAGAAGCTAAGGGGGGCAGATACGCAGTATTTT.

The chain carries TRBV30 and TRBJ2-1; TRBD2 matches 11 bases. With V trimmed by 2 bases and J by 3 bases, 3 bases remained unmatched. The CDR3 consists of 15 residues. Germline V gene lookup returns CDR1 GTSNPN and CDR2 SVGIG (reference sequence). The CDR3 DNA reads TGTGCCTGGAGTATCGGACTAGCGGGCTACAATGAGCAGTTCTTC. Translation: CAWSIGLAGYNEQFF.

This chain joins TRBV10-2 and TRBJ1-1; tentatively, D is TRBD1 (5 bases). Trimming stripped 4 bases from V and 1 base from J, with 7 bases between. CDR1 WSHSY and CDR2 SAAADI come from the germline V gene. The CDR3 consists of 13 residues. The CDR3 coding sequence is TGCGCCAGCAGTGGACAGTGGAACACTGAAGCTTTCTTT. This encodes CASSGQWNTEAFF.

This chain uses TRBV19 with TRBJ2-2; 9 bases agree with TRBD1. The CDR3 contains 16 residues. The V gene's germline CDR1 is LNHDA and CDR2 SQIVND (reference sequence). J was trimmed by 6 bases and V by 4 bases; bases with no gene match: 9. The CDR3 bases are TGTGCCAGTAGTAAAACGGGACAGGGTAAATCCGGGGAGCTGTTTTTT. Its translation: CASSKTGQGKSGELFF. Looking up the rest from reference TRBV19 and TRBJ2-2 gives the full variable domain: DGGITQSPKYLFRKEGQNVTLSCEQNLNHDAMYWYRQDPGQGLRLIYYSQIVNDFQKGDIAEGYSVSREKKESFPLTVTSAQKNPTAFYLCASSKTGQGKSGELFFGEGSRLTVL.

This clone was detected only a few times. The gene calls are TRBV19 and TRBJ1-5, with unresolved D. The CDR3 is 17 residues long. Trimming pared 5 bases from V and 1 base from J, leaving 18 bases between. Germline lookup yields CDR1 LNHDA and CDR2 SQIVND (reference sequence). The CDR3 nucleotides read TGTGCCAGTAGTGAACACAAGGGTGTTTGGAGCAATCAGCCCCAGCATTTT. This encodes CASSEHKGVWSNQPQHF.

This chain links TRBV7-3 with TRBJ2-1, with TRBD2 matching over 11 bases. The germline CDR1 and CDR2 sequences are SGHTA and FQGTGA. CDR3 length equals 15 residues. J lost 7 bases, V lost 4 bases, and 6 bases had no gene match. Here the CDR3 DNA reads TGTGCCAGCAGCTCAACTAGCGGGAGAGTAAATGAGCAGTTCTTC. Its translation is CASSSTSGRVNEQFF.

V is TRBV29-1 and J is TRBJ2-7, with TRBD1 matching over 8 bases. The CDR3 is 13 residues long. The junction had 5 bases not matched to a gene; V was cut back by 5 bases and J by 2 bases. CDR1 and CDR2 (germline): SQVTM, ANQGSEA. The CDR3 protein is CSVWTGPTYEQYF. CDR3 in DNA: TGCAGCGTTTGGACAGGGCCTACCTACGAGCAGTACTTC.

The DNA for the CDR3 is TGTGCCGGCCAGACAGACAACACTGAAGCTTTCTTT. Protein product: CAGQTDNTEAFF. This chain connects TRBV7-9 to TRBJ1-1, with D possibly TRBD1 on 5 matching bases. V lost 11 bases and J lost 2, with 12 bases in between. The germline CDR1 and CDR2 sequences are SEHNR and FQNEAQ (reference sequence). The length of the CDR3 is 12 residues.

The V and J genes are TRBV19 and TRBJ1-1; D not certain. Trimming stripped 3 bases from V and 9 bases from J, with 14 bases between. Germline lookup yields CDR1 LNHDA and CDR2 SQIVND (reference sequence). The CDR3 is 13 residues long. The chain's CDR3 is CASSMGGDSKAFF. CDR3 DNA: TGTGCCAGTAGTATGGGCGGAGATTCGAAAGCTTTCTTT.

The chain joins TRBV5-6 to TRBJ2-2; 9 bases are shared with TRBD1. CDR3 length: 14 amino acids. J gave up 9 bases and V 4 bases, and 7 bases lay outside the gene matches. Germline assignment: CDR1 SGHDT and CDR2 YYEEEE. CDR3 DNA sequence: TGTGCCAGCAGCCCGGGACAGGGTGTCCGGGAGCTGTTTTTT. This translates into CASSPGQGVRELFF.

V gene TRBV25-1 combines with J gene TRBJ2-1, with TRBD2 identical over 10 bases. There are 16 residues in the CDR3. From germline, CDR1 is MGHDK and CDR2 SYGVNS. V was pared by 1 base and J by 8 bases, with 8 bases of the junction left unmatched. CDR3 sequence reads: CASSEFGLAGAYEQFF. DNA of the CDR3: TGTGCCAGCAGTGAATTCGGCCTAGCGGGAGCCTATGAGCAGTTCTTC.

V and J are TRBV7-8 and TRBJ1-1; weak D call: TRBD1 (5 bases). Per germline, CDR1 SGHVS and CDR2 FQNEAQ. This CDR3 has 15 residues. V was shortened by 7 bases and J by 1 base, with 16 bases between the two germline ends. CDR3 nucleotides: TGTGCCAGCACCCCCGTCGGGGGTTCGAACACTGAAGCTTTCTTT. Translation gives CASTPVGGSNTEAFF.

The chain uses TRBV6-6 and TRBJ2-2; D may match TRBD1 or TRBD2 (5 bases each). The CDR3 is 15 residues long. V was cut by 6 bases and J by 5 bases, with 16 bases left in between. Germline V gene lookup returns CDR1 MNHNY and CDR2 SVGAGI (reference sequence). CDR3 protein: CASRTGDGPTGELFF. The CDR3 bases are TGTGCCAGCAGGACTGGGGACGGACCAACCGGGGAGCTGTTTTTT.

CDR3 amino acids: CASSPYPDRGRNTEAFF. The CDR3 nucleotides are TGCGCCAGCAGCCCTTACCCGGACAGGGGGAGGAACACTGAAGCTTTCTTT. The chain links TRBV5-1 to TRBJ1-1, with 10 positions matching TRBD1. CDR1 SGHRS and CDR2 YFSETQ come from the germline V gene. The CDR3 length is 17 residues. V lost 4 bases, J lost 1 base, and 10 bases stayed unmatched.

The chain is built from TRBV7-2 and TRBJ2-3; 16 nucleotides align to TRBD2. J was trimmed by 10 bases and V by 4 bases; bases with no gene match: 2. This CDR3 comprises 14 residues. The germline gives CDR1 SGHTA, CDR2 FQGNSA. CDR3 bases: TGTGCCAGCAGCTCGGGACTAGCGGGAGGGGCGCAGTATTTT. As protein: CASSSGLAGGAQYF.